Each of the 4 T cell receptor beta chains below was sequenced from the same sample in a study of blood T cell repertoires in COVID-19. Using immunoSEQ multiplex PCR, the repertoire was profiled, and TCRdb retains in-frame clones only, with some absent. Found here are around 79,000 clones, 65% to 90% of them singletons; the top ten hold roughly 6%. The sample consisted of peripheral blood. The receptor source for this set is an older woman with acute or convalescent COVID-19.

The chain is built from TRBV5-4 and TRBJ2-7; the D gene is possibly TRBD2 (6 bases). CDR1 is SGHNT, CDR2 YYREEE, per germline (reference sequence). The V end was cut by 5 bases, the J end by 1 base, with 13 bases between. The CDR3 runs to 14 residues. CDR3 in amino acids: CASRAEGRSYEQYF. The CDR3 DNA sequence: TGTGCCAGCAGGGCGGAGGGCAGATCCTACGAGCAGTACTTC.

This sequence joins TRBV7-9 and TRBJ1-1; D is undetermined. Trimming pared 5 bases from V and 2 bases from J, leaving 6 bases between. The CDR3 has 12 amino acids. Germline values: CDR1 SEHNR, CDR2 FQNEAQ (reference sequence). Here the CDR3 reads CASSVGNTEAFF. CDR3 nucleotides: TGTGCCAGCAGCGTCGGTAACACTGAAGCTTTCTTT.

This clone was observed many times. The chain combines TRBV29-1 with TRBJ2-3; 9 bases agree with TRBD1. Per the germline V gene, CDR1 is SQVTM and CDR2 is ANQGSEA. V trimming: 6 bases; J trimming: 0 bases; junction bases outside the gene matches: 4. The CDR3 is made up of 14 amino acids. CDR3 sequence: CSVGQGHSTDTQYF. The CDR3 bases are TGCAGCGTGGGACAGGGCCACAGCACAGATACGCAGTATTTT.

V is TRBV7-9 and J is TRBJ2-1; D not resolved. The germline V and J ends were trimmed by 7 bases and 4 bases, with 11 bases remaining between them. The CDR3 loop spans 13 amino acids. Per germline, CDR1 SEHNR and CDR2 FQNEAQ (reference sequence). This chain's CDR3 is CASTLRSYNEQFF. The CDR3 DNA reads TGTGCCAGCACCCTCAGATCTTACAATGAGCAGTTCTTC.